This TCR beta chain was captured in a study of patients and donors after allogeneic stem cell transplantation. The V gene's germline CDR1 is MGHRA and CDR2 YSYEKL. V gave up 4 bases and J gave up 2 bases, with 15 bases separating them. The CDR3 runs to 16 residues. This clonotype was counted a few times. TCRdb called the RT-PCR reads again in MiXCR, with one record for every CDR3 protein. The table lists roughly 880,000 distinct CDR3 sequences, 18% of them singletons. The sequence was collected from a human donor who was either an allogeneic HSCT recipient or a stem cell or donor lymphocyte infusion donor (not recorded which). It is not recorded whose cells these are; they may come from a transplant donor. The specimen sequenced was blood, either unsorted or a sorted T cell fraction (not recorded which). This chain connects TRBV4-1 to TRBJ2-1; D gene ambiguous. In DNA, the CDR3 is TGCGCCAGCAGCCCAGAGGATCGGGTAACCTACAATGAGCAGTTCTTC. Protein: CASSPEDRVTYNEQFF.